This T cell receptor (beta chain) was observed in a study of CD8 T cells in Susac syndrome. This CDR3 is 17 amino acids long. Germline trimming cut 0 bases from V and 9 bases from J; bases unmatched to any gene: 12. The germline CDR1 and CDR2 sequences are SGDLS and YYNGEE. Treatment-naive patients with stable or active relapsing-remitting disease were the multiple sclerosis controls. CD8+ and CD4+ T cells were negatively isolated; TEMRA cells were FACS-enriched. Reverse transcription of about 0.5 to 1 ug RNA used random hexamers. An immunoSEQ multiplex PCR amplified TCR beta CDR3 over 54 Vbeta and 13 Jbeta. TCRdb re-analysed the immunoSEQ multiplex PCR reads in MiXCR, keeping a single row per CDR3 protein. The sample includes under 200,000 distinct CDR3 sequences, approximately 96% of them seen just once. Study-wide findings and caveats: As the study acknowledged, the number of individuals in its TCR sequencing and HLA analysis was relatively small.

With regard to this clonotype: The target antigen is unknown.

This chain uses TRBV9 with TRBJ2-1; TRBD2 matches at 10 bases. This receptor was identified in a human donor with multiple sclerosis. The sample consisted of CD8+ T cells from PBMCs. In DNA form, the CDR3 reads TGTGCCAGCAGCGTAGTTTCTAGCGGGAGAAGTCCGGCTGAGCAGTTCTTC. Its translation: CASSVVSSGRSPAEQFF.